These 21 T cell receptor beta chains share one sample of origin, sequenced in a study of CD8+ T cells in alopecia areata. Sequencing templates came from extracted RNA that was reverse transcribed into cDNA. Some clones are missing from TCRdb's copy, which holds only in-frame ones; the method was immunoSEQ multiplex PCR. The sample carries about 150,000 clones, roughly 50% recorded once. The sample comprised CD4+ T cells sorted from blood. These receptors were collected from a human donor with alopecia areata.

The chain carries TRBV18 and TRBJ2-6; perhaps D is TRBD1 or TRBD2 (5 bases each). Germline-derived CDR1 and CDR2 are KGHSH and LQKENI. Trimming pared 3 bases from V and 2 bases from J, leaving 17 bases between. This CDR3 comprises 18 residues. CDR3 sequence reads: CASSPLRTGGTGANVLTF. In DNA form, the CDR3 reads TGTGCCAGCTCACCCCTACGAACAGGAGGCACTGGGGCCAACGTCCTGACTTTC.

The J gene is TRBJ2-2, the V gene TRBV18; D is unresolved. The CDR3 consists of 14 residues. V was pared by 6 bases and J by 2 bases, with 10 bases between. Germline V gene lookup returns CDR1 KGHSH and CDR2 LQKENI. The chain's CDR3 is CASSLKENTGELFF. The CDR3, as DNA: TGTGCCAGCTCGTTGAAAGAAAACACCGGGGAGCTGTTTTTT.

The chain links TRBV7-2 to TRBJ2-4; maybe TRBD2 (6 bases). This CDR3 is 12 amino acids long. V shed 5 bases and J shed 13 bases, with 15 bases lying between them. Germline CDR1 SGHTA, CDR2 FQGNSA. The CDR3 bases are TGTGCCAGCAGCAACCAGCGGGTCCAACAGTACTTC. Amino acid sequence: CASSNQRVQQYF.

The table lists this clone with a few counts. This sequence joins TRBV29-1 and TRBJ2-7; possibly TRBD1 for D (5 bases). V was clipped by 4 bases and J by 1 base, with 20 bases between them. The CDR3 contains 16 residues. Germline CDR1 is SQVTM and CDR2 is ANQGSEA. DNA for the CDR3: TGCAGCGTTGGGGGCCTACTGAGCCCCTCTTCCTACGAGCAGTACTTC. It codes for CSVGGLLSPSSYEQYF.

The genes are TRBV28 and TRBJ2-5, with TRBD2 matching 7 bases. With V trimmed by 5 bases and J by 1 base, 7 bases remained unmatched. The CDR3 is 15 residues long. The germline V gene has CDR1 MDHEN and CDR2 SYDVKM. The CDR3 nucleotides read TGTGCCAGCAGTCTAAGCGGGGATTCCCAAGAGACCCAGTACTTC. Translated, it gives CASSLSGDSQETQYF.

This rearrangement joins TRBV27 to TRBJ2-1, with TRBD2 identical over 7 bases. The CDR3 runs 14 residues. Germline-derived CDR1 and CDR2 are MNHEY and SMNVEV (reference sequence). J gave up 6 bases and V 5 bases, and 7 bases lay outside the gene matches. CDR3 residues: CASSGWTRGNEQFF. The CDR3, as DNA: TGTGCCAGCAGTGGGTGGACTAGAGGCAATGAGCAGTTCTTC.

The rearrangement joins TRBV6-5 to TRBJ2-5, with 7 bases fitting TRBD2. J gave up 2 bases and V 6 bases, and 3 bases lay outside the gene matches. The CDR3 is made up of 13 amino acids. Germline CDR1 MNHEY, CDR2 SVGAGI. CDR3 loop: CASRASGQETQYF. In nucleotides, the CDR3 is TGTGCCAGCAGAGCTAGCGGTCAAGAGACCCAGTACTTC.

CDR3 bases: TGCGCCAGCAGCCTAATGCCCTCCTACAATGAGCAGTTCTTC. This encodes CASSLMPSYNEQFF. The V and J genes are TRBV5-1 and TRBJ2-1; D is ambiguous. Germline V gene data show CDR1 as SGHRS and CDR2 as YFSETQ. This CDR3 is 14 amino acids long. V was trimmed by 4 bases and J by 0 bases, leaving 8 bases between them.

The chain carries TRBV11-2 and TRBJ2-7, with unresolved D. Trimming pared 2 bases from V and 3 bases from J, leaving 8 bases between. Germline V gives CDR1 SGHAT, CDR2 FQNNGV. The CDR3 is 13 amino acids. CDR3 region: CASSLISHYEQYF. DNA for the CDR3: TGTGCCAGCAGCTTAATATCTCACTACGAGCAGTACTTC. Supplemented by reference TRBV11-2 and TRBJ2-7, the full variable domain reads EAGVAQSPRYKIIEKRQSVAFWCNPISGHATLYWYQQILGQGPKLLIQFQNNGVVDDSQLPKDRFSAERLKGVDSTLKIQPAKLEDSAVYLCASSLISHYEQYFGPGTRLTVT.

This clone was found a few times. The rearrangement uses TRBV18 and TRBJ1-1; D call uncertain. CDR3 size: 13 residues. Trimming cost V 2 bases and J 6 bases, with 10 bases left between them. Germline loops: CDR1 KGHSH, CDR2 LQKENI. CDR3 residues: CASSPILGPEAFF. CDR3 in DNA: TGTGCCAGCTCACCAATTTTGGGTCCTGAAGCTTTCTTT.

In DNA, the CDR3 is TGCGCCAGCAGCTTGACGACAGGGTACTACGAGCAGTACTTC. It codes for CASSLTTGYYEQYF. The chain couples TRBV5-1 to TRBJ2-7, with TRBD1 matching over 7 bases. Per the germline V gene, CDR1 is SGHRS and CDR2 is YFSETQ. The V gene end was trimmed by 1 base and the J gene end by 3 bases; junction bases not matched to a gene: 4. The CDR3 covers 14 residues.

The CDR3 loop reads CASSGGTSGSYEQYF. The CDR3 region has the DNA TGTGCCAGCAGCGGCGGGACTAGCGGATCCTACGAGCAGTACTTC. The J gene is TRBJ2-7, the V gene TRBV11-1; 11 bases are a match to TRBD2. The V gene's germline CDR1 is SGHAT and CDR2 FQDESV (reference sequence). This CDR3 is 15 amino acids long. Trimming took 5 bases from V and 1 from J; bases not matched to a gene: 4.

The V call is TRBV7-9, the J call TRBJ1-1; a possible D gene is TRBD1 (5 bases). CDR1 and CDR2 (germline): SEHNR, FQNEAQ (reference sequence). V was trimmed by 3 bases and J by 5 bases, leaving 10 bases between them. CDR3 length: 13 residues. The CDR3 bases are TGTGCCAGCAGCTTCGGACAAAGAACTGAAGCTTTCTTT. As protein: CASSFGQRTEAFF.

There are a few counts of this clone. CDR3 nucleotide sequence: TGCAGCGTTGAGCGTGGAAGCGAGACCCAGTACTTC. Its translation: CSVERGSETQYF. The chain couples TRBV29-1 to TRBJ2-5; D unresolved. Trimming took 3 bases from V and 5 from J, leaving 10 bases between them. The CDR3 is 12 amino acids. CDR1 is SQVTM and CDR2 is ANQGSEA in the germline V gene. Full variable domain (remainder filled in from reference TRBV29-1 and TRBJ2-5): SAVISQKPSRDICQRGTSLTIQCQVDSQVTMMFWYRQQPGQSLTLIATANQGSEATYESGFVIDKFPISRPNLTFSTLTVSNMSPEDSSIYLCSVERGSETQYFGPGTRLLVL.

The sample holds a few counts of this clone. The J gene is TRBJ2-5, the V gene TRBV29-1, with 9 bases fitting TRBD1. Germline assignment: CDR1 SQVTM and CDR2 ANQGSEA. V lost 7 bases, J lost 2 bases, and 8 bases stayed unmatched. The CDR3 contains 14 residues. CDR3 protein: CSGGTGLDQETQYF. CDR3 coding DNA: TGCAGCGGGGGGACAGGGCTCGATCAAGAGACCCAGTACTTC.

The chain couples TRBV5-1 to TRBJ2-5; TRBD1 is a possible D gene (7 bases). The CDR3 covers 16 residues. Germline loops: CDR1 SGHRS, CDR2 YFSETQ. V lost 4 bases and J lost 0, with 16 bases in between. CDR3 amino acids: CASSREQGTYQETQYF. In nucleotides, the CDR3 is TGCGCCAGCAGCCGTGAACAGGGGACTTACCAAGAGACCCAGTACTTC.

The J gene is TRBJ2-5, the V gene TRBV5-1; D is uncertain. The CDR3 spans 13 residues. Germline values: CDR1 SGHRS, CDR2 YFSETQ. Trimming took off 4 bases at V and 4 bases at J, with 11 bases between the two ends. The CDR3 sequence: CASSAEGPETQYF. The CDR3 DNA reads TGCGCCAGCAGCGCCGAAGGGCCAGAGACCCAGTACTTC. The whole variable domain, filled in from reference TRBV5-1 and TRBJ2-5, reads KAGVTQTPRYLIKTRGQQVTLSCSPISGHRSVSWYQQTPGQGLQFLFEYFSETQRNKGNFPGRFSGRQFSNSRSEMNVSTLELGDSALYLCASSAEGPETQYFGPGTRLLVL.

The sample holds a few counts of this clone. The V call is TRBV29-1, the J call TRBJ2-1; maybe TRBD2 (5 bases). V was shortened by 3 bases and J by 5 bases, with 20 bases between the two germline ends. The CDR3 runs 16 residues. From germline, CDR1 is SQVTM and CDR2 ANQGSEA. CDR3 DNA: TGCAGCGTTGAGAGGGTTTGGAGCGGAGCTCACAATGAGCAGTTCTTC. Translated: CSVERVWSGAHNEQFF.

The chain combines TRBV29-1 with TRBJ2-3; D ambiguous. The V gene lost 3 bases and the J gene lost 0 bases, with 7 bases spanning the gap. Germline assignment: CDR1 SQVTM and CDR2 ANQGSEA. The CDR3 spans 13 residues. CDR3 region: CSVDVTSTDTQYF. In DNA, the CDR3 is TGCAGCGTTGACGTAACTAGCACAGATACGCAGTATTTT.

The chain is built from TRBV29-1 and TRBJ2-7; 11 bases fit TRBD2. From germline, CDR1 is SQVTM and CDR2 ANQGSEA. The CDR3 is 17 amino acids. The V and J ends lost 4 bases and 2 bases, in that order; junction bases with no gene match: 13. CDR3 coding DNA: TGCAGCGTTGCTGGTGGGGGCACTAGCGGGAGCGCCTACGAGCAGTACTTC. It encodes CSVAGGGTSGSAYEQYF.

This clone was picked up a small number of times. This chain joins TRBV30 and TRBJ1-1; D is undetermined. Germline V CDR1 and CDR2: GTSNPN, SVGIG (reference sequence). The CDR3 consists of 12 residues. The germline V and J ends were trimmed by 2 bases and 6 bases, with 10 bases remaining between them. CDR3: CAWSTFWAEAFF. The CDR3 nucleotides read TGTGCCTGGAGTACCTTTTGGGCTGAAGCTTTCTTT.